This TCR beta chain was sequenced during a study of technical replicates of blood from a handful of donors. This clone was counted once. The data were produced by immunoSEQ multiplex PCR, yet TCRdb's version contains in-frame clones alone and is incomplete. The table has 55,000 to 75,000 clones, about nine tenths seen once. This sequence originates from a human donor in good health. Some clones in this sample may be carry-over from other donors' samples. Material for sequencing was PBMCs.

CDR3 amino acids: CASGGGWNQPQHF. DNA of the CDR3: TGTGCCAGTGGTGGGGGCTGGAATCAGCCCCAGCATTTT. This chain uses TRBV6-6 with TRBJ1-5, with TRBD1 as a possible D gene (6 bases). Per the germline V gene, CDR1 is MNHNY and CDR2 is SVGAGI (reference sequence). The length of the CDR3 is 13 residues. The ends were cut back, 9 bases at V and 4 bases at J, with 13 bases in the middle.